The 16 T cell receptor beta chains reported below all come from one sample, sequenced in a study of Graves' ophthalmopathy and Graves' hyperthyroidism (dated by TCRdb to 2017 to 2018). Data came from an Illumina HiSeq 2000. TCR beta CDR3 regions were amplified from RNA transcripts for repertoire sequencing. The first round of RT-PCR was done with HTBI primers and the Qiagen OneStep RT-PCR kit, and was followed by a second round of multiplex PCR, then size selection and purification. TCRdb redid the processing of the public reads, applying fastp at Q25 and MiXCR, and retained in-frame beta chains. Rows matching on CDR3 protein sequence are summarized as one entry with the most common DNA and genes. This sample comprises over a million distinct CDR3 sequences, 35% to 40% of them detected only once. Jointly, the top ten make up 11% of the sample. Material for sequencing was peripheral blood or thyroid tissue (not recorded which). The receptor source for this set is an adult man with Graves' hyperthyroidism.

The rearrangement joins TRBV10-3 to TRBJ1-5, with D uncertain. Germline V gene data show CDR1 as ENHRY and CDR2 as SYGVKD. The CDR3 is made up of 14 amino acids. Trimming took off 0 bases at V and 10 bases at J, with 13 bases between the two ends. The CDR3 nucleotides are TGTGCCATCAGTGAGTCAACGGCCGGACGACCCCAGCATTTT. Translating gives CAISESTAGRPQHF.

This clonotype was observed a handful of times. The J gene is TRBJ2-7, the V gene TRBV7-9; 9 positions agree with TRBD2. The CDR3 totals 15 residues. The germline gives CDR1 SEHNR, CDR2 FQNEAQ (reference sequence). The V gene end was trimmed by 3 bases and the J gene end by 9 bases; junction bases not matched to a gene: 12. The CDR3 protein is CASSFPRGGEFWQYF. The CDR3 DNA reads TGTGCCAGCAGCTTTCCGCGCGGGGGGGAGTTTTGGCAGTACTTC.

This clonotype was seen ten or more times. This chain uses TRBV7-9 with TRBJ1-2, with 11 positions matching TRBD1. The V and J ends lost 5 bases and 3 bases, in that order; junction bases with no gene match: 8. The CDR3 totals 16 residues. Germline values: CDR1 SEHNR, CDR2 FQNEAQ (reference sequence). The CDR3 loop is CASSRAGQGADYGYTF. The CDR3 nucleotides read TGTGCCAGCAGCCGAGCCGGACAGGGGGCGGACTATGGCTACACCTTC.

The J gene is TRBJ1-2, the V gene TRBV5-5; TRBD1 aligns across 8 bases. The CDR3 runs 17 residues. CDR1 and CDR2 from the germline V gene are SGHKS and YYEKEE (reference sequence). V dropped 4 bases and J dropped 0; count of bases not matched to a gene: 11. As DNA, the CDR3 is TGTGCCAGCAGCCCGAGCGGGATGACAGGGGCTAACTATGGCTACACCTTC. Its translation: CASSPSGMTGANYGYTF.

This clonotype came up many times. The rearrangement uses TRBV7-8 and TRBJ1-6, with D uncertain. Germline CDR1 SGHVS, CDR2 FQNEAQ. The V and J ends lost 3 bases and 5 bases respectively, with 5 bases between them. The CDR3 runs 13 residues. This chain's CDR3 is CASSLGDNSPLHF. The CDR3 DNA sequence: TGTGCCAGCAGCTTGGGAGATAATTCACCCCTCCACTTT. The full variable domain, with the rest looked up from reference TRBV7-8 and TRBJ1-6, is GAGVSQSPRYKVAKRGQDVALRCDPISGHVSLFWYQQALGQGPEFLTYFQNEAQLDKSGLPSDRFFAERPEGSVSTLKIQRTQQEDSAVYLCASSLGDNSPLHFGNGTRLTVT.

This clonotype appeared once. The chain carries TRBV29-1 and TRBJ2-7, with D possibly TRBD2 on 7 matching bases. The CDR3 loop spans 13 amino acids. From germline, CDR1 is SQVTM and CDR2 ANQGSEA. The V end lost 4 bases, the J end lost 8 bases, and 18 bases lay between the germline ends. CDR3 DNA sequence: TGCAGCGTTGGAGGGGGGGATCAGCCCCAGCAGTACTTC. Encoded protein: CSVGGGDQPQQYF.

The chain has TRBV5-6 and TRBJ2-7; weak D call: TRBD1 (6 bases). There are 15 residues in the CDR3. The germline V gene has CDR1 SGHDT and CDR2 YYEEEE. The V and J ends lost 3 bases and 2 bases respectively, with 15 bases between them. CDR3 protein: CASSSTRDNTYEQYF. CDR3 in DNA: TGTGCCAGCAGCTCGACCCGGGACAACACCTACGAGCAGTACTTC.

This clonotype was counted many times. V usage is TRBV7-2 and J usage is TRBJ1-5; D remains unclear. The germline V gene encodes CDR1 SGHTA and CDR2 FQGNSA. This CDR3 comprises 13 residues. Between the trimmed V and J ends, which lost 5 bases and 4 bases, there was a span of 9 bases. CDR3 sequence reads: CASSQRRNQPQHF. CDR3 DNA sequence: TGTGCCAGCAGCCAACGCAGAAATCAGCCCCAGCATTTT.

In this sample, this clonotype turned up many times. The CDR3 loop reads CASSLAKGVSYGYTF. The CDR3 DNA reads TGTGCCAGCAGCTTAGCAAAGGGAGTGAGCTATGGCTACACCTTC. The chain employs TRBV7-2 and TRBJ1-2; D gene ambiguous. Germline V CDR1 and CDR2: SGHTA, FQGNSA. Between the trimmed V and J ends, which lost 0 bases and 4 bases, there was a span of 12 bases. The CDR3 sequence is 15 residues long.

This clonotype was recorded at least ten times. The chain is built from TRBV10-2 and TRBJ2-7; the D is unclear. The V end was cut by 2 bases, the J end by 4 bases, with 6 bases between. The CDR3 contains 12 residues. Germline values: CDR1 WSHSY, CDR2 SAAADI. CDR3 nucleotide sequence: TGCGCCAGCAGTGAGCCCGGGTACGAGCAGTACTTC. This codes for CASSEPGYEQYF.

This clonotype was recorded many times. The chain has TRBV25-1 and TRBJ2-5; the D call may be TRBD1 or TRBD2 (5 bases each). The CDR3 totals 15 residues. Between the trimmed V and J ends, which lost 3 bases and 2 bases, there was a span of 13 bases. Germline CDR1 is MGHDK and CDR2 is SYGVNS. CDR3 DNA sequence: TGTGCCAGCAGTGATCCGGGACCGGCACAAGAGACCCAGTACTTC. As protein: CASSDPGPAQETQYF. The variable domain in full, completed from reference TRBV25-1 and TRBJ2-5, reads EADIYQTPRYLVIGTGKKITLECSQTMGHDKMYWYQQDPGMELHLIHYSYGVNSTEKGDLSSESTVSRIRTEHFPLTLESARPSHTSQYLCASSDPGPAQETQYFGPGTRLLVL.

This clonotype was seen ten or more times. The V gene is TRBV15, the J gene TRBJ2-5, with 9 bases lining up with TRBD1. The CDR3 has 16 residues. Germline V gene sequence: CDR1 LNHNV, CDR2 YYDKDF (reference sequence). V gave up 0 bases and J gave up 5 bases; unmatched junction bases: 7. The CDR3 nucleotides are TGTGCCACCAGCAGAGAACAGGGGGCCAGTGGGGAGACCCAGTACTTC. Protein: CATSREQGASGETQYF.

The gene calls are TRBV7-9 and TRBJ2-7; the D gene is possibly TRBD1 (5 bases). Germline V gives CDR1 SEHNR, CDR2 FQNEAQ (reference sequence). CDR3 length equals 14 residues. Between the trimmed V and J ends, which lost 4 bases and 3 bases, there was a span of 13 bases. The CDR3 DNA follows: TGTGCCAGCAGCTCCTCGCAGGGTTACTACGAGCAGTACTTC. Its protein product is CASSSSQGYYEQYF.

This clonotype was picked up a small number of times. An end of the junction differs from the germline gene, which may be a read error. The V gene is TRBV10-3, the J gene TRBJ2-3, with 8 bases identical to TRBD1. Germline CDR1 ENHRY, CDR2 SYGVKD. The CDR3 runs to 15 residues. CDR3 in amino acids: CAITEGGTGTDAQYF. The CDR3 bases are TGTGCCATCACCGAAGGTGGGACAGGCACAGATGCGCAGTATTTT.

This clonotype showed up many times. J is TRBJ2-7 and V is TRBV9, with D possibly being TRBD1 or TRBD2 (5 bases each). Germline CDR1 reads SGDLS; CDR2 reads YYNGEE. The CDR3 is made up of 14 amino acids. Trimming took off 1 base at V and 5 bases at J, with 13 bases between the two ends. The CDR3 loop is CASSVSGDLNEQYF. As DNA, the CDR3 is TGTGCCAGCAGCGTATCCGGGGACCTCAACGAGCAGTACTTC.

This clonotype has more than one count but fewer than ten. The CDR3: CASSPGSRTNTGELFF. For the CDR3, the DNA is TGTGCCAGCAGCCCAGGGAGCAGGACGAACACCGGGGAGCTGTTTTTT. This rearrangement joins TRBV7-3 to TRBJ2-2, with D perhaps given as TRBD1 or TRBD2 (5 bases each). The CDR3 length is 16 residues. The germline CDR1 and CDR2 sequences are SGHTA and FQGTGA. Between the trimmed V and J ends, which lost 5 bases and 0 bases, there was a span of 13 bases.